This TCR beta chain was sequenced in a study of PD-1 blockade in classical Hodgkin lymphoma. Study results and caveats: Newly diagnosed patients were said to have less baseline TCR diversity than healthy donors did. Why the repertoires differ is still unclear, perhaps disease activity or prior therapy.

Assay: immunoSEQ multiplex PCR; the TCRdb copy retains only in-frame clones and omits some. The table has about 97,000 clones, approximately 88% seen once; the top ten hold 10% to 15%. This clone was counted a single time. Its matching antigen is unknown. Autologous stem cell transplantation was followed by relapse in every patient, and brentuximab vedotin exposure varied. Best outcomes ranged across complete response, partial response and progressive disease. Germline-derived CDR1 and CDR2 are SGHRS and YFSETQ. Trimming removed 5 bases from V and 5 bases from J; junction bases left unmatched: 7. This CDR3 has 14 amino acids.

The sequencing here drew on peripheral blood mononuclear cells (PBMCs), taken at baseline. The sequence came from a human donor with classical Hodgkin lymphoma. V usage is TRBV5-1 and J usage is TRBJ2-5, with 9 bases that match TRBD1. CDR3 sequence reads: CASRTGQGPETQYF. CDR3 DNA: TGCGCCAGCAGGACCGGACAGGGGCCGGAGACCCAGTACTTC.